The clone carrying this TCR beta chain was recorded a few times. Antigen specificity is unknown. The source of the sample is a study of graft-versus-host responses after intestinal transplantation. About the research overall: Recipients obtained multivisceral, liver-intestinal, or isolated intestinal transplants. Tacrolimus and steroids were given for around three years to all recipients after anti-thymocyte globulin induction.

The CDR3 has 15 residues. V lost 6 bases, J lost 2 bases, and 15 bases lay in between. CDR1 is MDHEN and CDR2 is SYDVKM in the germline V gene. Study findings and constraints: Early post-transplant HvG declines tracked with peak circulating GvH clone levels. Allograft clonal ratios (graft-versus-host to host-versus-graft) were high in patients who had graft-donor T cell macrochimerism.

The repertoire was sequenced with immunoSEQ multiplex PCR; TCRdb's copy has only in-frame clones and lacks some. The table lists some 90,000 clones, around 93% of them singletons. The chain uses TRBV28 and TRBJ2-3, with a weak D call TRBD2 (6 bases). This TCR was sampled from a human donor who was the organ donor for an intestinal transplant. The material sequenced was unstimulated CD8+ T cells sorted from spleen or lymph node cells, taken before transplant. This chain's CDR3 is CASSRTSPSTDTQYF. The DNA for the CDR3 is TGTGCCAGCAGCCGAACTAGCCCATCCACAGATACGCAGTATTTT. Drawing the rest from reference TRBV28 and TRBJ2-3, the complete variable domain is DVKVTQSSRYLVKRTGEKVFLECVQDMDHENMFWYRQDPGLGLRLIYFSYDVKMKEKGDIPEGYSVSREKKERFSLILESASTNQTSMYLCASSRTSPSTDTQYFGPGTRLTVL.